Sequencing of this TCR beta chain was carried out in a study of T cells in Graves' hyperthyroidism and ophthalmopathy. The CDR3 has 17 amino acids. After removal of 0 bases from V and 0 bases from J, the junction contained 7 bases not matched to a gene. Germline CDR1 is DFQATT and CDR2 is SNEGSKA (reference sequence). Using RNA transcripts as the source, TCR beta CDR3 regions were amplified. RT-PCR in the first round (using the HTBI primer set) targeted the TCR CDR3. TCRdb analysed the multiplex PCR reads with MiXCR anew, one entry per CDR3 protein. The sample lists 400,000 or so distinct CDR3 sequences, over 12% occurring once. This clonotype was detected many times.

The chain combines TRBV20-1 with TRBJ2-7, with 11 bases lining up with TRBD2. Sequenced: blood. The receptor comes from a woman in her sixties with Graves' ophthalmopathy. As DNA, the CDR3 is TGCAGTGCTAGAGATGAAATACTAGCGGGAGACTCCTACGAGCAGTACTTC. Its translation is CSARDEILAGDSYEQYF.